Below are 15 T cell receptor beta chains sequenced from a single sample in a study of Tregs in tolerant kidney transplant recipients (dated by TCRdb to about 2019). The method behind the library was the immunoSEQ multiplex PCR assay. The table was pulled from immuneACCESS by TCRdb, which kept in-frame rearrangements only. Such tables lose some clones; where checked, under half of the loss comes from unresolved V genes, and the rest has no known cause. In this sample the table shows tens of thousands of clones, about 89% of which occur a single time. The top ten clonotypes cover 0.35% to 0.5% of the sample. The sample's time point, from its label and the paper: blood sample drawn before combined kidney and bone marrow transplant. The specimen comprised CD4+ T cells from blood, sampled before the transplant. The receptors were gathered from a human donor who received a combined kidney and bone marrow transplant.

This sequence joins TRBV12-5 and TRBJ2-4, with D perhaps matching TRBD2 (5 bases). This CDR3 has 13 residues. Germline assignment: CDR1 LGHNT and CDR2 FRNRAP. Between the trimmed V and J ends, which lost 6 bases and 9 bases, there was a span of 15 bases. The DNA of the CDR3 is TGTGCTAGTGGATCGACGGACTCAGGCATTCAGTACTTC. Amino acid sequence: CASGSTDSGIQYF.

The chain's CDR3 is CASSETGGVSTDTQYF. Here the CDR3 DNA reads TGTGCCAGCAGTGAGACAGGGGGCGTGAGCACAGATACGCAGTATTTT. The chain uses TRBV28 and TRBJ2-3; 10 bases line up with TRBD1. The CDR3 is 16 residues long. The germline gives CDR1 MDHEN, CDR2 SYDVKM. The V gene end was trimmed by 5 bases and the J gene end by 0 bases; junction bases not matched to a gene: 5.

The chain recombines TRBV6-6 with TRBJ1-2; D may be TRBD1 (5 bases). This CDR3 has 15 residues. The V end lost 5 bases, the J end lost 7 bases, and 20 bases lay between the germline ends. CDR1 is MNHNY and CDR2 is SVGAGI in the germline V gene (reference sequence). CDR3: CASSLPGRAMSGYTF. DNA of the CDR3: TGTGCCAGCAGTCTGCCAGGCAGGGCGATGAGTGGCTACACCTTC.

V and J are TRBV5-6 and TRBJ2-3; 8 positions agree with TRBD1. Germline V CDR1 and CDR2: SGHDT, YYEEEE. CDR3 length: 14 residues. V lost 0 bases, J lost 5 bases, and 2 bases stayed unmatched. The chain's CDR3 is CASSLDRGVDTQYF. For the CDR3, the DNA is TGTGCCAGCAGCTTGGACAGGGGGGTAGATACGCAGTATTTT.

This sequence joins TRBV6-6 and TRBJ2-7, with 12 bases that match TRBD2. This CDR3 comprises 14 residues. Germline V CDR1 and CDR2: MNHNY, SVGAGI (reference sequence). Unmatched junction bases numbered 2, after V lost 5 bases and J lost 3 bases. The CDR3 nucleotides read TGTGCCAGCAGTCGGACTAGCGGGATCTACGAGCAGTACTTC. This sequence encodes CASSRTSGIYEQYF.

The CDR3 loop reads CASSPRTVSSYEQYF. CDR3 nucleotides: TGTGCCAGCAGTCCTAGGACAGTGAGCTCCTACGAGCAGTACTTC. J is TRBJ2-7 and V is TRBV27; TRBD1 might be the D (6 bases). V was trimmed by 5 bases and J by 0 bases, leaving 14 bases between them. The CDR3 runs 15 residues. CDR1 and CDR2 (germline): MNHEY, SMNVEV (reference sequence).

The gene calls are TRBV5-6 and TRBJ1-2, with 8 positions matching TRBD1. Trimming removed 2 bases from V and 4 bases from J; junction bases left unmatched: 4. Germline V CDR1 and CDR2: SGHDT, YYEEEE. The CDR3 has 14 residues. The CDR3 DNA sequence: TGTGCCAGCAGCTTCCCAGGGGGCTCCTATGGCTACACCTTC. Translated: CASSFPGGSYGYTF.

The V call is TRBV6-6, the J call TRBJ2-7; D possibly corresponds to TRBD2 (6 bases). The CDR3 covers 14 residues. Germline loops: CDR1 MNHNY, CDR2 SVGAGI (reference sequence). V lost 3 bases and J lost 0, with 9 bases in between. The DNA of the CDR3 is TGTGCCAGCAGTTATTACGGGAGCTCCTACGAGCAGTACTTC. The encoded protein is CASSYYGSSYEQYF.

This chain links TRBV7-6 with TRBJ2-2; D might be TRBD1 (5 bases). Germline V lookup: CDR1 SGHVS, CDR2 FNYEAQ. The CDR3 runs to 16 residues. The ends were cut back, 0 bases at V and 1 base at J, with 9 bases in the middle. This chain's CDR3 is CASSLALGQNTGELFF. The CDR3 nucleotides are TGTGCCAGCAGCTTAGCGCTGGGGCAGAACACCGGGGAGCTGTTTTTT.

The V and J genes are TRBV28 and TRBJ2-7, with a tentative D call TRBD2 (6 bases). This CDR3 is 12 amino acids long. V gave up 7 bases and J gave up 3 bases, with 10 bases separating them. Germline values: CDR1 MDHEN, CDR2 SYDVKM. CDR3 DNA sequence: TGTGCCAGCAACGGGGGTGTCTACGAGCAGTACTTC. Its translation is CASNGGVYEQYF.

The rearrangement uses TRBV15 and TRBJ2-5, with 7 bases fitting TRBD1. CDR3 length: 15 amino acids. With 0 bases clipped from V and 4 bases from J, the junction kept 5 bases outside the gene matches. Per germline, CDR1 LNHNV and CDR2 YYDKDF (reference sequence). The chain's CDR3 is CATSRDQRGRETQYF. The CDR3, as DNA: TGTGCCACCAGCAGAGATCAGAGGGGGCGAGAGACCCAGTACTTC.

This chain joins TRBV5-1 and TRBJ1-5; 7 nucleotides match TRBD1. This CDR3 has 15 amino acids. V gave up 7 bases and J gave up 3 bases; unmatched junction bases: 10. Per germline, CDR1 SGHRS and CDR2 YFSETQ. The CDR3 is CASSPMGQFNQPQHF. The CDR3 DNA reads as TGCGCCAGCTCCCCCATGGGACAGTTCAATCAGCCCCAGCATTTT.

This sequence joins TRBV18 and TRBJ2-7; 8 positions match TRBD2. Per the germline V gene, CDR1 is KGHSH and CDR2 is LQKENI. The CDR3 sequence is 14 residues long. The V segment lost 6 bases and the J segment 4 bases; nucleotides outside the gene matches: 8. CDR3 region: CASSPGLDGYEQYF. CDR3 bases: TGTGCCAGCTCCCCGGGACTAGACGGGTACGAGCAGTACTTC.

The V and J genes are TRBV6-6 and TRBJ2-7; 10 positions match TRBD1. V dropped 6 bases and J dropped 7; count of bases not matched to a gene: 9. Germline CDR1 is MNHNY and CDR2 is SVGAGI (reference sequence). The CDR3 runs to 14 residues. CDR3 DNA: TGTGCCAGCAGCTCGGGACAGGGGCCTACGGAGCAGTACTTC. It is translated as CASSSGQGPTEQYF.

This chain uses TRBV5-1 with TRBJ1-1; weak D call: TRBD1 (5 bases). The CDR3 runs to 16 residues. Germline CDR1 SGHRS, CDR2 YFSETQ. The ends were cut back, 1 base at V and 7 bases at J, with 20 bases in the middle. In DNA form, the CDR3 reads TGCGCCAGCAGCTTGTACACCCCCGGGAGGGACGATGAAGCTTTCTTT. It yields the protein CASSLYTPGRDDEAFF.